This T cell receptor (beta chain) was sequenced for a study of T cells expressing NK-cell markers. Overall study: Seven of eight sequenced donors tested HCMV-seropositive; one tested seronegative.

TCRdb derives one entry per CDR3 protein from the 5' RACE reads, leaving out DNA. The sample totals a few hundred thousand distinct CDR3 sequences. The CDR3 totals 15 residues. The germline gives CDR1 GTSNPN, CDR2 SVGIG (reference sequence). The chain couples TRBV30 to TRBJ1-2. The TCR originated in a man between 18 and 29 years old in good health. The specimen was blood T cells: a sorted CD56 or NKG2C T cell subset, CD4+ or CD8+ T cells, or bulk PBMC T cells (not recorded which). CDR3 sequence reads: CAWFSGGPPNYGYTF.